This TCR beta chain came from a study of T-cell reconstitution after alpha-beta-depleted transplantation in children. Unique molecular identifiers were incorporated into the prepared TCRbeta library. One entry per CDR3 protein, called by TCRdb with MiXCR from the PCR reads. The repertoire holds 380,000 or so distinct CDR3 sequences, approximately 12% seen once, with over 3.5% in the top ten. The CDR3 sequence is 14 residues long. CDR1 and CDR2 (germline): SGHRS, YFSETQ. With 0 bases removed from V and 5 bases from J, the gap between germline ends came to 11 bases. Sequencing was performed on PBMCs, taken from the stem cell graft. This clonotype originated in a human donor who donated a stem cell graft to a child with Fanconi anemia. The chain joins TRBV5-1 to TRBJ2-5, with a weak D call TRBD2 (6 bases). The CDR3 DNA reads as TGCGCCAGCAGCTTGGCCGGGGAGGTGGAGACCCAGTACTTC. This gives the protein CASSLAGEVETQYF. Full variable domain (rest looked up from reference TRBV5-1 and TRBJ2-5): KAGVTQTPRYLIKTRGQQVTLSCSPISGHRSVSWYQQTPGQGLQFLFEYFSETQRNKGNFPGRFSGRQFSNSRSEMNVSTLELGDSALYLCASSLAGEVETQYFGPGTRLLVL.